A single sample is the source of the 21 T cell receptor beta chains below, sequenced in a study of blood T cell repertoires in COVID-19. The data were produced by immunoSEQ multiplex PCR, yet TCRdb's version contains in-frame clones alone and is incomplete. The table has approximately 200,000 clones, 85% to 90% seen once; the top ten hold about 6.2%. Sequencing input: peripheral blood. The source of these receptors is a man between 60 and 70 years old who had recovered from COVID-19.

The chain combines TRBV24-1 with TRBJ2-3, with 8 nucleotides matching TRBD2. This CDR3 is built from 16 residues. Germline V CDR1 and CDR2: KGHDR, SFDVKD. J gave up 4 bases and V 3 bases, and 8 bases lay outside the gene matches. The CDR3 DNA reads TGTGCCACCAGTGATCAAAGAGCGGGAGAGGCAGATACGCAGTATTTT. Translation: CATSDQRAGEADTQYF.

The chain carries TRBV7-3 and TRBJ2-1, with D possibly being TRBD1 (5 bases). CDR3 length: 13 amino acids. Trimming removed 3 bases at V and 5 bases at J, with 8 bases between. Germline values: CDR1 SGHTA, CDR2 FQGTGA. The CDR3 region has the DNA TGTGCCAGCAGCTTGACAGACGACAATGAGCAGTTCTTC. Protein product: CASSLTDDNEQFF.

This rearrangement joins TRBV6-1 to TRBJ2-7, with 7 bases that match TRBD1. This CDR3 contains 15 residues. Germline-derived CDR1 and CDR2 are MNHNS and SASEGT. Trimming took 4 bases from V and 2 from J; bases not matched to a gene: 8. The CDR3: CASSGAPGTAYEQYF. The CDR3 DNA reads as TGTGCCAGCAGTGGAGCTCCCGGGACAGCCTACGAGCAGTACTTC.

This clone was observed once. The CDR3 spells CASSLSSQGAEAFF. The CDR3 DNA is TGCGCCAGCAGCTTGTCATCCCAGGGTGCTGAAGCTTTCTTT. V is TRBV5-1 and J is TRBJ1-1; TRBD1 is a possible D gene (5 bases). Trimming left V 1 base short and J 6 bases short, with 13 bases between. CDR3 length: 14 amino acids. Per germline, CDR1 SGHRS and CDR2 YFSETQ.

V is TRBV3-1 (or the pseudogene TRBV3-2) and J is TRBJ2-7; the D gene is possibly TRBD1 (7 bases). Germline V gene lookup returns CDR1 LGHDT and CDR2 YNNKEL (reference sequence). The CDR3 contains 16 residues. Trimming left V 4 bases short and J 6 bases short, with 22 bases between. CDR3 DNA: TGTGCCAGCAGCCTCAACCGGGGGACAGTCTTCTCCGAGCAGTACTTC. Its protein product is CASSLNRGTVFSEQYF.

The J gene is TRBJ1-1, the V gene TRBV10-1; 7 bases match TRBD1. The CDR3 loop spans 13 amino acids. The V segment lost 5 bases and the J segment 1 base; nucleotides outside the gene matches: 1. Germline V CDR1 and CDR2: WNHNN, SYGVQD (reference sequence). CDR3 amino acids: CASSRTGNTEAFF. Here the CDR3 DNA reads TGCGCCAGCAGTCGGACAGGGAACACTGAAGCTTTCTTT.

J is TRBJ1-1 and V is TRBV29-1, with TRBD1 as a possible D gene (6 bases). This CDR3 spans 13 amino acids. Trimming cost V 6 bases and J 6 bases, with 17 bases left between them. Germline lookup yields CDR1 SQVTM and CDR2 ANQGSEA. CDR3 nucleotides: TGCAGCGTCCAACGGGGGGGCGTCGCTGAAGCTTTCTTT. Amino acid sequence: CSVQRGGVAEAFF. The whole variable domain, filled in from reference TRBV29-1 and TRBJ1-1, reads SAVISQKPSRDICQRGTSLTIQCQVDSQVTMMFWYRQQPGQSLTLIATANQGSEATYESGFVIDKFPISRPNLTFSTLTVSNMSPEDSSIYLCSVQRGGVAEAFFGQGTRLTVV.

The chain joins TRBV6-5 to TRBJ1-1; D remains ambiguous. V dropped 8 bases and J dropped 1 base, with 11 bases sitting between them. The CDR3 length is 13 residues. The germline CDR1 and CDR2 sequences are MNHEY and SVGAGI. This CDR3 is CASQPGQNTEAFF. CDR3 DNA sequence: TGTGCCAGCCAGCCGGGTCAGAACACTGAAGCTTTCTTT.

In this sample, this clone turned up once. J is TRBJ1-5 and V is TRBV27; D ambiguous. This CDR3 region has 16 residues. Germline V CDR1 and CDR2: MNHEY, SMNVEV (reference sequence). The V gene lost 3 bases and the J gene lost 5 bases, with 17 bases spanning the gap. The CDR3 spells CASSLLRPHGDQPQHF. The DNA for the CDR3 is TGTGCCAGCAGTTTGCTCAGGCCCCACGGCGATCAGCCCCAGCATTTT.

The V gene is TRBV5-1, the J gene TRBJ2-1, with D maybe TRBD2 (6 bases). V was trimmed by 4 bases and J by 0 bases, leaving 11 bases between them. Germline V gives CDR1 SGHRS, CDR2 YFSETQ. This CDR3 comprises 15 residues. Here the CDR3 DNA reads TGCGCCAGCAGCGGGGGACTTCGCTCCTACAATGAGCAGTTCTTC. Its translation: CASSGGLRSYNEQFF.

This chain connects TRBV23-1 to TRBJ2-7; 9 nucleotides align to TRBD2. TRBV23-1 carries the ORF label, with uncertain function. V lost 3 bases and J lost 2; bases outside the gene matches: 11. This CDR3 has 17 residues. The CDR3 sequence: CASSHPAGGPSTYEQYF. CDR3 DNA: TGCGCCAGCAGTCATCCTGCGGGGGGGCCCAGCACCTACGAGCAGTACTTC.

The genes are TRBV2 and TRBJ1-6, with 7 bases aligning to TRBD1. Losses at the gene ends were 6 bases for V and 0 bases for J; bases not matched to a gene: 2. Germline CDR1 is SNHLY and CDR2 is FYNNEI. CDR3 size: 15 residues. The CDR3 nucleotides are TGTGCCAGCAGCGGGGACAGCTCCTATAATTCACCCCTCCACTTT. Amino acids: CASSGDSSYNSPLHF.

This chain connects TRBV30 to TRBJ1-2, with TRBD1 identical over 9 bases. Germline V lookup: CDR1 GTSNPN, CDR2 SVGIG (reference sequence). This CDR3 is built from 18 residues. V was pared by 3 bases and J by 1 base, with 15 bases of the junction left unmatched. CDR3 amino acids: CAWSSHPTGTGSNYGYTF. The CDR3 DNA sequence: TGTGCCTGGAGCTCACACCCGACCGGGACAGGGAGTAACTATGGCTACACCTTC.

The rearrangement links TRBV5-1 to TRBJ2-5; 12 nucleotides align to TRBD1. There are 15 residues in the CDR3. The germline gives CDR1 SGHRS, CDR2 YFSETQ. J gave up 5 bases and V 4 bases, and 6 bases lay outside the gene matches. The CDR3 spells CASSVGTGGRETQYF. In nucleotides, the CDR3 is TGCGCCAGCAGCGTCGGGACAGGGGGCCGTGAGACCCAGTACTTC.

Regarding this clone: The identical CDR3 is also encoded by other nucleotide sequences in the sample. The chain carries TRBV18 and TRBJ2-1; D unclear. This CDR3 region has 12 residues. V dropped 3 bases and J dropped 7 bases, with 7 bases sitting between them. The germline V gene encodes CDR1 KGHSH and CDR2 LQKENI. CDR3 DNA: TGTGCCAGCTCACCGGGCGTTAATGAGCAGTTCTTC. This codes for CASSPGVNEQFF.

The chain has TRBV28 and TRBJ1-1, with D possibly matching TRBD1 (5 bases). CDR3 length: 15 residues. Trimming left V 6 bases short and J 1 base short, with 15 bases between. Germline-derived CDR1 and CDR2 are MDHEN and SYDVKM. CDR3 bases: TGTGCCAGCAGCGTACTCAGGGCCGGGAACACTGAAGCTTTCTTT. Translating it yields CASSVLRAGNTEAFF.

This clone was recorded only once. The rearrangement joins TRBV28 to TRBJ2-7; 10 nucleotides line up with TRBD2. The CDR3 covers 14 residues. CDR1 and CDR2 from the germline V gene are MDHEN and SYDVKM. V dropped 7 bases and J dropped 0; count of bases not matched to a gene: 3. The CDR3: CASIRTSGSYEQYF. CDR3 sequence (DNA): TGTGCCAGCATCCGGACTAGCGGCTCCTACGAGCAGTACTTC.

The chain joins TRBV5-6 to TRBJ1-4, with 9 bases lining up with TRBD1. V dropped 3 bases and J dropped 5; count of bases not matched to a gene: 5. The CDR3 spans 15 residues. CDR1 and CDR2 (germline): SGHDT, YYEEEE. CDR3 protein: CASSSGTGRNEKLFF. The DNA of the CDR3 is TGTGCCAGCAGCTCCGGGACAGGGAGAAATGAAAAACTGTTTTTT. The full variable domain, in which reference TRBV5-6 and TRBJ1-4 provide the parts outside the CDR3, is DAGVTQSPTHLIKTRGQQVTLRCSPKSGHDTVSWYQQALGQGPQFIFQYYEEEERQRGNFPDRFSGHQFPNYSSELNVNALLLGDSALYLCASSSGTGRNEKLFFGSGTQLSVL.

The rearrangement links TRBV19 to TRBJ2-2; a weak D match, TRBD2 (6 bases). The germline CDR1 and CDR2 sequences are LNHDA and SQIVND (reference sequence). The CDR3 is 13 amino acids. V shed 7 bases and J shed 2 bases, with 8 bases lying between them. The CDR3 sequence is CASTGVNTGELFF. The CDR3 DNA reads as TGTGCCAGTACGGGGGTTAACACCGGGGAGCTGTTTTTT.

This rearrangement joins TRBV7-2 to TRBJ2-1; 8 positions agree with TRBD2. Germline V gene data show CDR1 as SGHTA and CDR2 as FQGNSA. This CDR3 region has 16 residues. After removal of 2 bases from V and 0 bases from J, the junction contained 3 bases not matched to a gene. The CDR3 loop is CASSLLSGGSYNEQFF. The DNA for the CDR3 is TGTGCCAGCAGCTTATTAAGCGGGGGCTCCTACAATGAGCAGTTCTTC.

The gene calls are TRBV6-2 or TRBV6-3 and TRBJ2-5; a possible D gene is TRBD2 (6 bases). CDR1 and CDR2 (germline): MNHEY, SVGEGT. The CDR3 runs 16 residues. V was cut by 5 bases and J by 0 bases, with 16 bases left in between. CDR3 in DNA: TGTGCCAGCAGTGCCCGAGGAGCGGGCCACCAAGAGACCCAGTACTTC. It yields the protein CASSARGAGHQETQYF.